This entry lists 11 T cell receptor beta chains sequenced from one sample in a study of blood T cell repertoires in COVID-19. Sequencing used immunoSEQ multiplex PCR; TCRdb keeps in-frame clones, though not all of them. The profile shows 200,000 to 300,000 clones, approximately 88% of them singletons. Sequences were obtained from peripheral blood. All receptors come from a man aged 40-50 years with acute or convalescent COVID-19.

The rearrangement uses TRBV11-2 and TRBJ2-5; possible D gene TRBD2, 6 bases. V was shortened by 4 bases and J by 5 bases, with 20 bases between the two germline ends. This CDR3 has 16 amino acids. CDR1 and CDR2 from the germline V gene are SGHAT and FQNNGV. The DNA for the CDR3 is TGTGCCAGCAGCTGGAGGGAGCGAATGGTAGCGGAGACCCAGTACTTC. Protein sequence: CASSWRERMVAETQYF.

This clone was counted ten times or more. The rearrangement uses TRBV7-8 and TRBJ1-1; D is unresolved. CDR3 length: 16 amino acids. The germline V gene encodes CDR1 SGHVS and CDR2 FQNEAQ. V was clipped by 5 bases and J by 6 bases, with 22 bases between them. The CDR3 nucleotides are TGTGCCAGCAGCCCCTGGGGTGAGGGAGGTGTTGCTGAAGCTTTCTTT. This codes for CASSPWGEGGVAEAFF.

The rearrangement joins TRBV7-9 to TRBJ2-7, with D hard to call. Germline V CDR1 and CDR2: SEHNR, FQNEAQ (reference sequence). The V and J ends lost 3 bases and 2 bases respectively, with 11 bases between them. The CDR3 spans 14 residues. This CDR3 reads CASSFNAGPYEQYF. Written as DNA, the CDR3 is TGTGCCAGCAGCTTCAACGCAGGCCCCTACGAGCAGTACTTC.

The genes are TRBV5-1 and TRBJ2-1; D perhaps matches TRBD2 (5 bases). This CDR3 is built from 16 residues. CDR1 and CDR2 (germline): SGHRS, YFSETQ. Trimming removed 4 bases from V and 5 bases from J, with 19 bases in between. The CDR3 sequence: CASSRITAVMNNEQFF. Written as DNA, the CDR3 is TGCGCCAGCAGCCGCATAACAGCGGTCATGAACAATGAGCAGTTCTTC.

This chain connects TRBV5-6 to TRBJ2-3; D ambiguous. There are 11 residues in the CDR3. From germline, CDR1 is SGHDT and CDR2 YYEEEE. Trimming stripped 1 base from V and 6 bases from J, with 3 bases between. This CDR3 reads CASSLRDTQYF. Written as DNA, the CDR3 is TGTGCCAGCAGCTTGCGGGATACGCAGTATTTT.

This chain connects TRBV12-5 to TRBJ1-5; 7 bases map to TRBD1. The germline gives CDR1 LGHNT, CDR2 FRNRAP. V lost 5 bases, J lost 3 bases, and 7 bases stayed unmatched. This CDR3 has 15 residues. The CDR3 bases are TGTGCTAGTGGTCGAGCCGGGACAGTCAATCAGCCCCAGCATTTT. Protein: CASGRAGTVNQPQHF.

The chain links TRBV19 to TRBJ1-1; TRBD1 matches 7 bases. V lost 4 bases and J lost 1; bases outside the gene matches: 0. Germline assignment: CDR1 LNHDA and CDR2 SQIVND (reference sequence). The CDR3 extends over 13 amino acids. CDR3 region: CASSNRGNTEAFF. In nucleotides, the CDR3 is TGTGCCAGTAGTAACAGGGGGAACACTGAAGCTTTCTTT.

This chain links TRBV7-8 with TRBJ1-5, with TRBD1 matching 11 bases. The trim removed 5 bases at V and 1 base at J, leaving 7 bases unmatched. The CDR3 has 17 residues. The germline CDR1 and CDR2 sequences are SGHVS and FQNEAQ. In DNA, the CDR3 is TGTGCCAGCAGCGCCGGACAGGGGGCGAACAGCAATCAGCCCCAGCATTTT. Amino acids: CASSAGQGANSNQPQHF. Full variable domain (missing parts from reference TRBV7-8 and TRBJ1-5): GAGVSQSPRYKVAKRGQDVALRCDPISGHVSLFWYQQALGQGPEFLTYFQNEAQLDKSGLPSDRFFAERPEGSVSTLKIQRTQQEDSAVYLCASSAGQGANSNQPQHFGDGTRLSIL.

V usage is TRBV5-4 and J usage is TRBJ1-1, with D maybe TRBD1 (5 bases). The CDR3 contains 14 residues. V lost 3 bases and J 4 bases, leaving 13 bases between the germline ends. Germline V gene sequence: CDR1 SGHNT, CDR2 YYREEE (reference sequence). CDR3 sequence (DNA): TGTGCCAGCAGCTCACCGACAGAACCCACTGAAGCTTTCTTT. Translation: CASSSPTEPTEAFF.

The chain is built from TRBV27 and TRBJ2-7; 10 nucleotides agree with TRBD1. CDR3 length equals 13 residues. Germline CDR1 and CDR2: MNHEY and SMNVEV (reference sequence). Trimming cost V 4 bases and J 3 bases; bases outside gene matches: 0. CDR3 sequence reads: CASSWDRGYEQYF. The DNA for the CDR3 is TGTGCCAGCAGTTGGGACAGGGGCTACGAGCAGTACTTC.

This sequence joins TRBV10-3 and TRBJ2-1; D unresolved. V was cut by 4 bases and J by 0 bases, with 10 bases left in between. The CDR3 length is 15 residues. Germline V gene data show CDR1 as ENHRY and CDR2 as SYGVKD. CDR3 nucleotide sequence: TGTGCCATCAGTGTTAAGGAGAACTCCTACAATGAGCAGTTCTTC. Protein: CAISVKENSYNEQFF.